In this sample, the clone carrying this TCR beta chain turned up a few times. The target antigen is unknown. This specimen belongs to a study of post-analysis software for immune sequencing data. Trimming cost V 5 bases and J 5 bases, with 11 bases left between them. The length of the CDR3 is 13 residues. Germline V gene sequence: CDR1 MNHEY, CDR2 SVGAGI. Carried by the TCR beta cDNA libraries were unique molecular identifiers. TCRdb passed the PCR reads through MiXCR, listing each CDR3 protein once. The table lists more than 450,000 distinct CDR3 sequences, roughly 47% of them singletons. General study results and limits: A handful of TRBV segments were significantly more frequent in patients than in controls. TRBV5-6, TRBV5-1 and TRBV20-1 were among these segments. F measure grouped same-batch samples tightly together. Significantly lower normalized Chao1 diversity was seen in multiple sclerosis patients than in controls.

The clonotype was recovered from a girl aged 10 to 17 with multiple sclerosis. The chain recombines TRBV6-5 with TRBJ2-3; D gene uncertain. Sequences were obtained from blood. CDR3 amino acids: CASSRLGGDTQYF. Here the CDR3 DNA reads TGTGCCAGCAGTCGACTCGGTGGAGATACGCAGTATTTT.